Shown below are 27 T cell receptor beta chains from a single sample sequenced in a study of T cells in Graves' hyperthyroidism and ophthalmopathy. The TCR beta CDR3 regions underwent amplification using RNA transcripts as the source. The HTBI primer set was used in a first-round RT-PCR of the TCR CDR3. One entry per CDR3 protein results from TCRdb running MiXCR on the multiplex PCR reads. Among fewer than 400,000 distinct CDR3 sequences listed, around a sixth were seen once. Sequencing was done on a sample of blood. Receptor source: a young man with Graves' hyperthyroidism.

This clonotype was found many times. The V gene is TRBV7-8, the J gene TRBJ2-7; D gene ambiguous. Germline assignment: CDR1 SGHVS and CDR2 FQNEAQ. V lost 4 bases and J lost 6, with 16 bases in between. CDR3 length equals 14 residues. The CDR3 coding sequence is TGTGCCAGCAGCTCACTCGACCTGCTCCGCGAGCAGTACTTC. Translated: CASSSLDLLREQYF. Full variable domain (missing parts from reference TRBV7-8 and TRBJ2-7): GAGVSQSPRYKVAKRGQDVALRCDPISGHVSLFWYQQALGQGPEFLTYFQNEAQLDKSGLPSDRFFAERPEGSVSTLKIQRTQQEDSAVYLCASSSLDLLREQYFGPGTRLTVT.

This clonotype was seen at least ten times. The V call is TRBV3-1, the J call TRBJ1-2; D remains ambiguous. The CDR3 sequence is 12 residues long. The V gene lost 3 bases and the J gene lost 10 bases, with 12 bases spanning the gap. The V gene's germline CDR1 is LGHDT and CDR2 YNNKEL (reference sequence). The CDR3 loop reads CASSHTYGHYTF. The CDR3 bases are TGTGCCAGCAGCCACACCTACGGGCACTACACCTTC.

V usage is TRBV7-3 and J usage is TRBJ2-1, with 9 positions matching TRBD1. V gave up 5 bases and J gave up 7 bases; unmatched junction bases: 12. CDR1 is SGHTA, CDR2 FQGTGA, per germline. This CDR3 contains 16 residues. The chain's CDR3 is CASSKNRGRRANEQFF. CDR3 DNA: TGTGCCAGCAGCAAGAACAGGGGGCGCAGGGCGAATGAGCAGTTCTTC.

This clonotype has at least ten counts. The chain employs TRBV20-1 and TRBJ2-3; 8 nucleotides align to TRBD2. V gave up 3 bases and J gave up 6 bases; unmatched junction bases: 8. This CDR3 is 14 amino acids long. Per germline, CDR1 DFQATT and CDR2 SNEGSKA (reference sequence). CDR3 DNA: TGCAGTGCTAGTATTCGGGAGGGCCTCGATACGCAGTATTTT. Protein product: CSASIREGLDTQYF.

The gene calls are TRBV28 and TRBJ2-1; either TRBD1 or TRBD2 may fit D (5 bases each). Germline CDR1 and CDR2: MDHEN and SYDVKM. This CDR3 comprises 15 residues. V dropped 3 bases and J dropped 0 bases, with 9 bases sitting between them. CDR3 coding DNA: TGTGCCAGCAGTTTTAAGGGGAGCTCCTACAATGAGCAGTTCTTC. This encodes CASSFKGSSYNEQFF.

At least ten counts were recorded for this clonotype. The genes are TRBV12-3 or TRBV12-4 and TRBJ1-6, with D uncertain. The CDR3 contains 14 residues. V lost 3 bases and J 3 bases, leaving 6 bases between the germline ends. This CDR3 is CASSLGYYNSPLHF. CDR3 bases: TGTGCCAGCAGTTTGGGATACTATAATTCACCCCTCCACTTT.

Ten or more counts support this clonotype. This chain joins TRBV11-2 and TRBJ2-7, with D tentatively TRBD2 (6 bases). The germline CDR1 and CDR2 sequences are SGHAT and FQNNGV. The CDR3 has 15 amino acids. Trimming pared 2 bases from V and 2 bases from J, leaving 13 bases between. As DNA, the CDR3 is TGTGCCAGCAGCTTAAGAGGGACTTCGGCCTACGAGCAGTACTTC. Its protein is CASSLRGTSAYEQYF. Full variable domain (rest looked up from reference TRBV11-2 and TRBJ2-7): EAGVAQSPRYKIIEKRQSVAFWCNPISGHATLYWYQQILGQGPKLLIQFQNNGVVDDSQLPKDRFSAERLKGVDSTLKIQPAKLEDSAVYLCASSLRGTSAYEQYFGPGTRLTVT.

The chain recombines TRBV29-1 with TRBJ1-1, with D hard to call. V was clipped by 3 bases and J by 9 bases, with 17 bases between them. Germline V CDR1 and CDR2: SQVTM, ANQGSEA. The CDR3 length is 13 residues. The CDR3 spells CSVDRSGVWKAFF. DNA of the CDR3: TGCAGCGTTGATCGCAGCGGAGTTTGGAAAGCTTTCTTT.

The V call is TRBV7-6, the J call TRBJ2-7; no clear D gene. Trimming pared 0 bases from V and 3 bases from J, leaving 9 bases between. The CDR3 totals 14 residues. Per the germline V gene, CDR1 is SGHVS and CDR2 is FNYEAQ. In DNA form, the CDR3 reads TGTGCCAGCAGCTTAGCGAAAAAGGGCTACGAGCAGTACTTC. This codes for CASSLAKKGYEQYF.

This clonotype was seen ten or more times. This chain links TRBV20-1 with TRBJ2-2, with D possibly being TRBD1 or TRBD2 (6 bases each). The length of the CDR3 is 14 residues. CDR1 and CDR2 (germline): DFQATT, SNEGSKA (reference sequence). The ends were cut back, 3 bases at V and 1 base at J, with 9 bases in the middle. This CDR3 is CSARKGGNTGELFF. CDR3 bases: TGCAGTGCTAGGAAGGGGGGGAACACCGGGGAGCTGTTTTTT.

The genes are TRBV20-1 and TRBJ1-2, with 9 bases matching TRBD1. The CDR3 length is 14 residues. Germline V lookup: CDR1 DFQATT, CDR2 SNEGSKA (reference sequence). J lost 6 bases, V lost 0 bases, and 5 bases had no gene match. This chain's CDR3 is CSARDTGQGHGYTF. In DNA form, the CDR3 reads TGCAGTGCTAGAGATACGGGACAGGGCCATGGCTACACCTTC.

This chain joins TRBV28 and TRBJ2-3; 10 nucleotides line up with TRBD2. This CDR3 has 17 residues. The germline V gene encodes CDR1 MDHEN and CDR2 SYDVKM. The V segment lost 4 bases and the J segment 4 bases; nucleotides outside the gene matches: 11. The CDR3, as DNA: TGTGCCAGCAGTTCATCCTGGACTAGCGGAGAAGCAGATACGCAGTATTTT. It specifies CASSSSWTSGEADTQYF.

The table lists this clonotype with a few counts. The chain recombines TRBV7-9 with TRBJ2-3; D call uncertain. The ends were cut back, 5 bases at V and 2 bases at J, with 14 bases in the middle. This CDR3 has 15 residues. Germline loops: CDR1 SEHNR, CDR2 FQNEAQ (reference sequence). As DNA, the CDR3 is TGTGCCAGCAGCCCCGGACGGATATCCACAGATACGCAGTATTTT. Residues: CASSPGRISTDTQYF.

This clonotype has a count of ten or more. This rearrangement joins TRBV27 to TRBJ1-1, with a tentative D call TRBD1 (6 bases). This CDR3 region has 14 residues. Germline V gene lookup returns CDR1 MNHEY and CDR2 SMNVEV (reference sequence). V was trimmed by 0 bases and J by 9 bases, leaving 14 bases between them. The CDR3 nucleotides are TGTGCCAGCAGTTTATCTACCGGGACACATAAAGCTTTCTTT. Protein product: CASSLSTGTHKAFF.

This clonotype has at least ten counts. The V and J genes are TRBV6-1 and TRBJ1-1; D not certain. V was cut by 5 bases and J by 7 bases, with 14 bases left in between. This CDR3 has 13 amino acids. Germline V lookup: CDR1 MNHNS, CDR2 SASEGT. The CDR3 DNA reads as TGTGCCAGCAGTTATCGACAACCTAATGAAGCTTTCTTT. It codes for CASSYRQPNEAFF.

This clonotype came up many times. The CDR3 region is CAWRQTPLFRGETEAFF. In nucleotides, the CDR3 is TGTGCCTGGAGGCAGACCCCACTCTTCAGGGGCGAGACTGAAGCTTTCTTT. The chain couples TRBV30 to TRBJ1-1; D may be TRBD1 (6 bases). Germline CDR1 GTSNPN, CDR2 SVGIG (reference sequence). V lost 3 bases and J lost 5, with 25 bases in between. The CDR3 loop spans 17 amino acids.

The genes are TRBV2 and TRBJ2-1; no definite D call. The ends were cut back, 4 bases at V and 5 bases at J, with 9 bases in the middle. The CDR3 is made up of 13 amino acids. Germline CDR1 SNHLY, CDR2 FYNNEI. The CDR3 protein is CASSGSRNNEQFF. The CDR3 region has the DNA TGTGCCAGCAGTGGAAGTAGGAACAATGAGCAGTTCTTC.

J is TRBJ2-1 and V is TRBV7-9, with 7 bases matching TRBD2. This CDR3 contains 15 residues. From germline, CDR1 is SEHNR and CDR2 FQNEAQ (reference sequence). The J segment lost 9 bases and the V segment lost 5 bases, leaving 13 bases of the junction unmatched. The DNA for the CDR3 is TGTGCCAGCAGCCGCGGGGGACTGCAGTACGGTGAGCAGTTCTTC. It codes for CASSRGGLQYGEQFF.

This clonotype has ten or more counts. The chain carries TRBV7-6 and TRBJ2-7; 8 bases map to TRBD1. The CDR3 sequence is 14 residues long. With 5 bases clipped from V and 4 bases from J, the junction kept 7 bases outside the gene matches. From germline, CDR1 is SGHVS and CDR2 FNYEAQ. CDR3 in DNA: TGTGCCAGCAGCATAGGGACAGGAGAGTACGAGCAGTACTTC. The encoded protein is CASSIGTGEYEQYF. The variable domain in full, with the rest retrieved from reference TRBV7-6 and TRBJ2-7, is GAGVSQSPRYKVTKRGQDVALRCDPISGHVSLYWYRQALGQGPEFLTYFNYEAQQDKSGLPNDRFSAERPEGSISTLTIQRTEQRDSAMYRCASSIGTGEYEQYFGPGTRLTVT.

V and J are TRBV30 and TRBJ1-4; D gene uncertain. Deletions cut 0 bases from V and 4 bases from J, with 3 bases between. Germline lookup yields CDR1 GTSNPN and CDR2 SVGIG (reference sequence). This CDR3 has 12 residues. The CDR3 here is CAWSVNNEKLFF. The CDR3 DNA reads TGTGCCTGGAGTGTTAATAATGAAAAACTGTTTTTT.

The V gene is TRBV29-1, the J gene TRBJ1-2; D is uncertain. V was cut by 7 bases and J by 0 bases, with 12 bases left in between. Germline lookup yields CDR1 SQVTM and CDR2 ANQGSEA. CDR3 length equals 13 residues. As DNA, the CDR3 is TGCAGCGACCGAACTCCGACTAACTATGGCTACACCTTC. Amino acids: CSDRTPTNYGYTF. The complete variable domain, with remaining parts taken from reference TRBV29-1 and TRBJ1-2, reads SAVISQKPSRDICQRGTSLTIQCQVDSQVTMMFWYRQQPGQSLTLIATANQGSEATYESGFVIDKFPISRPNLTFSTLTVSNMSPEDSSIYLCSDRTPTNYGYTFGSGTRLTVV.

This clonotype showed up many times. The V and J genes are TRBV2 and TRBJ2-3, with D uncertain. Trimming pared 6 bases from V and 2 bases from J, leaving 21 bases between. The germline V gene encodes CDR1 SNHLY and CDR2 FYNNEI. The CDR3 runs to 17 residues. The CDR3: CASSRTPPGRHTDTQYF. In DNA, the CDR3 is TGTGCCAGCAGCCGAACCCCCCCGGGCAGACACACAGATACGCAGTATTTT.

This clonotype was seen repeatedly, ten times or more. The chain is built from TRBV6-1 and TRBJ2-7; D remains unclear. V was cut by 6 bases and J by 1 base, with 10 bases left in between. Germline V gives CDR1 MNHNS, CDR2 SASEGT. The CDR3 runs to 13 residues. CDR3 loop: CASRETASYEQYF. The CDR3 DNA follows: TGTGCCAGCAGGGAGACGGCATCCTACGAGCAGTACTTC.

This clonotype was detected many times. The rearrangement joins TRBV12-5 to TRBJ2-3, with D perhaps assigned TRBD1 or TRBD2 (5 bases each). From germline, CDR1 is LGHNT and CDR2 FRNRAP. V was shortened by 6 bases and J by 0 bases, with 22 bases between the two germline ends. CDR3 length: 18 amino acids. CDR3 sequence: CASGWLIDRDLSTDTQYF. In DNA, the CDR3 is TGTGCTAGTGGCTGGCTTATTGACCGGGACCTCAGCACAGATACGCAGTATTTT.

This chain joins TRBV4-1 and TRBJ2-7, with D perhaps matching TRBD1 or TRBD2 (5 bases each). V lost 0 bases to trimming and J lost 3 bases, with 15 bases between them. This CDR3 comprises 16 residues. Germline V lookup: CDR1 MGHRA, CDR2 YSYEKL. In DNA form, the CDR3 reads TGCGCCAGCAGCCAAGAGGGTCGCAGGGAGATCTACGAGCAGTACTTC. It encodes CASSQEGRREIYEQYF.

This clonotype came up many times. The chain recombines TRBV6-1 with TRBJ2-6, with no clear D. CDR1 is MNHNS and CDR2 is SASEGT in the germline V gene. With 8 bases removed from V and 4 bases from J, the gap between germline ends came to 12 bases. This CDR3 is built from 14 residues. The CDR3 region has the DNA TGTGCCAGCGGTGTCGGTCTGGGGGCCAACGTCCTGACTTTC. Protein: CASGVGLGANVLTF.

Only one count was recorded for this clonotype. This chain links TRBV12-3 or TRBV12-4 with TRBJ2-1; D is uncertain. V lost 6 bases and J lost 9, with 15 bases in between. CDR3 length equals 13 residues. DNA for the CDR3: TGTGCCAGCAGCCCTACCACGGGCGGTGAGCAGTTCTTC. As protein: CASSPTTGGEQFF.